This T cell receptor (beta chain) appears in the sequencing data of a study of blood T cell repertoires in COVID-19. Looking at the study overall: Donors in the United States, Italy and Spain gave samples during acute or convalescent COVID-19. T cells, B-cell-depleted T cells, or PBMCs supplied cDNA or gDNA.

How the authors handled the data: How many nucleated cells were present was estimated from reference gene primer amplification. The assay was immunoSEQ multiplex PCR, and TCRdb's table has in-frame clones only and misses some. That table gives V, J and clone size, and the DNA gave D and trimming. The sample has about 290,000 clones; 89% are singletons. From germline, CDR1 is SGHVS and CDR2 FQNEAQ. This CDR3 is built from 16 residues. V lost 5 bases and J 5 bases, leaving 18 bases between the germline ends. Input material: peripheral blood. The sequence was collected from a middle-aged woman who had recovered from COVID-19. This chain joins TRBV7-8 and TRBJ2-2; a possible D gene is TRBD2 (6 bases). CDR3: CASSGRPLGSTGELFF. CDR3 in DNA: TGTGCCAGCAGCGGGCGTCCACTCGGGAGTACCGGGGAGCTGTTTTTT.